These T cell receptor beta chains were read from a single sample in a study of identifying expanded T cells in peripheral blood. Profiling relied on immunoSEQ multiplex PCR, and the TCRdb table lists in-frame clones only, not all of them. Of roughly 100,000 clones in the sample, about nine tenths were seen once. The sample taken for sequencing was blood. The receptors were gathered from a person between 18 and 75 years old in good health. CDR3s include the opening cysteine and the closing phenylalanine or tryptophan. Each record gives: CDR3 length, clone size, D gene, V gene, J gene, CDR3 protein, CDR3 DNA. A D gene is named only where the DNA matches it firmly. For some rows the clone size is stated as once, few or many, or as a class when expanded; others skip it.

>13|.|TRBD1|TRBV30|TRBJ2-5
CAGTTGVQETQYF
TGTGCCGGTACCACAGGGGTCCAAGAGACCCAGTACTTC
>14|once|TRBD2|TRBV7-3|TRBJ2-5
CASSPRDYMETQYF
TGTGCCAGCAGCCCACGGGACTATATGGAGACCCAGTACTTC
>14|.|.|TRBV6-1|TRBJ2-2
CASSAWMNTGELFF
TGTGCCAGCAGTGCCTGGATGAACACCGGGGAGCTGTTTTTT
>13|.|TRBD1|TRBV18|TRBJ2-1
CASSAGQGDEQFF
TGTGCCAGCTCAGCGGGACAGGGCGATGAGCAGTTCTTC
>15|.|TRBD1|TRBV18|TRBJ1-2
CASSPRRQGEVGYTF
TGTGCCAGCTCACCTCGACGGCAGGGGGAAGTGGGCTACACCTTC
>15|.|.|TRBV5-6|TRBJ1-5
CASSLLGGSNQPQHF
TGTGCCAGCAGCTTGTTAGGAGGCAGCAATCAGCCCCAGCATTTT
>13|.|.|TRBV5-1|TRBJ2-1
CASSIDGYNEQFF
TGCGCCAGCAGCATAGACGGATACAATGAGCAGTTCTTC
>16|.|.|TRBV18|TRBJ2-7
CASSPYGAGTAYEQYF
TGTGCCAGCTCACCATACGGGGCGGGGACAGCCTACGAGCAGTACTTC
>13|.|.|TRBV7-6|TRBJ1-1
CASSLDPGAGAFF
TGTGCCAGCAGCTTAGATCCGGGGGCAGGGGCTTTCTTT
>15|.|.|TRBV7-3|TRBJ2-1
CASSLEGGSYNEQFF
TGTGCCAGCAGCTTAGAAGGGGGCTCCTACAATGAGCAGTTCTTC
>12|.|.|TRBV19|TRBJ2-1
CASGMAYNEQFF
TGTGCCAGCGGGATGGCCTACAATGAGCAGTTCTTC
>15|.|.|TRBV18|TRBJ1-1
CASSQSGIRNTEAFF
TGTGCCAGCTCCCAATCGGGGATCAGGAACACTGAAGCTTTCTTT
>13|.|.|TRBV11-3|TRBJ2-5
CASSLGTQETQYF
TGTGCCAGCAGCTTAGGGACCCAAGAGACCCAGTACTTC
>14|.|TRBD1|TRBV5-4|TRBJ2-7
CASSLQGISYEQYF
TGTGCCAGCAGCTTACAGGGGATTTCCTACGAGCAGTACTTC
>14|.|.|TRBV7-2|TRBJ2-5
CASSYGSQWETQYF
TGTGCCAGCAGCTATGGAAGCCAGTGGGAGACCCAGTACTTC
>15|.|TRBD1|TRBV28|TRBJ2-1
CASSSPGTGYGEQFF
TGTGCCAGCAGTTCCCCCGGGACAGGGTATGGGGAGCAGTTCTTC
>16|.|TRBD2|TRBV7-3|TRBJ2-1
CASSLYGLAGENEQFF
TGTGCCAGCAGCTTATACGGGCTAGCGGGAGAAAATGAGCAGTTCTTC
>13|.|.|TRBV27|TRBJ1-1
CASSLSGGKEAFF
TGTGCCAGCAGTTTATCGGGCGGGAAAGAAGCTTTCTTT
>15|.|TRBD1|TRBV6-5|TRBJ1-2
CASSNTGGRSYGYTF
TGTGCCAGCAGTAACACAGGGGGACGTAGCTATGGCTACACCTTC
>14|.|TRBD1|TRBV5-1|TRBJ1-2
CASSSSTGMAGYTF
TGCGCCAGCAGCTCTTCGACAGGGATGGCGGGCTACACCTTC
>13|.|.|TRBV28|TRBJ2-7
CASSLPHSYEQYF
TGTGCCAGCAGCCTACCGCACTCCTACGAGCAGTACTTC
>14|few|.|TRBV9|TRBJ1-4
CASGLFETNEKLFF
TGTGCCAGCGGGTTATTTGAGACTAATGAAAAACTGTTTTTT
>14|.|.|TRBV7-9|TRBJ1-1
CASSLPYTNTEAFF
TGTGCCAGCAGCTTGCCCTACACCAACACTGAAGCTTTCTTT
>15|.|.|TRBV7-9|TRBJ2-7
CASSPGGGSVHEQYF
TGTGCCAGCAGCCCGGGCGGAGGTTCGGTCCACGAGCAGTACTTC
>15|.|TRBD1|TRBV6-6|TRBJ1-5
CASSPDRVNIQPQHF
TGTGCCAGCAGCCCGGACAGGGTGAACATTCAGCCCCAGCATTTT
>13|once|.|TRBV6-5|TRBJ1-1
CASRYRDRTEAFF
TGTGCCAGCAGATACAGGGATAGGACTGAAGCTTTCTTT
>15|.|TRBD1|TRBV7-3|TRBJ2-1
CASSAGTGTYNEQFF
TGTGCCAGCAGCGCCGGGACAGGGACCTACAATGAGCAGTTCTTC
>14|.|.|TRBV9|TRBJ2-5
CASSVDEFWETQYF
TGTGCCAGCAGCGTAGATGAGTTCTGGGAGACCCAGTACTTC
>15|.|.|TRBV5-6|TRBJ1-5
CASSPAPGKDQPQHF
TGTGCCAGCAGCCCGGCCCCAGGGAAGGATCAGCCCCAGCATTTT
>17|.|TRBD1|TRBV19|TRBJ2-2
CASRGDRGRRNTGELFF
TGTGCCAGTAGGGGGGACAGGGGACGAAGGAACACCGGGGAGCTGTTTTTT
>14|.|TRBD2|TRBV6-5|TRBJ2-5
CASSWSSGEETQYF
TGTGCCAGCAGTTGGTCTAGCGGGGAAGAGACCCAGTACTTC
>11|.|.|TRBV6-6|TRBJ2-1
CASNGYNEQFF
TGTGCCAGCAACGGGTACAATGAGCAGTTCTTC
>15|.|TRBD2|TRBV18|TRBJ2-1
CASSPVLAVDNEQFF
TGTGCCAGCTCACCGGTACTAGCGGTTGACAATGAGCAGTTCTTC
>13|.|TRBD1|TRBV10-2|TRBJ1-1
CASRAGTGEMAFF
TGCGCCAGCAGGGCCGGGACAGGGGAAATGGCTTTCTTT
>17|.|TRBD2|TRBV19|TRBJ2-1
CASNPGLGVISYNEQFF
TGTGCCAGCAATCCGGGACTAGGGGTCATTTCCTACAATGAGCAGTTCTTC
>14|.|.|TRBV19|TRBJ2-2
CASSTQLDTGELFF
TGTGCCAGTAGTACCCAGTTGGACACCGGGGAGCTGTTTTTT
>15|.|TRBD1|TRBV28|TRBJ1-5
CASSLRQGISQPQHF
TGTGCCAGCAGTTTGAGACAGGGTATAAGTCAGCCCCAGCATTTT
>16|.|.|TRBV6-6|TRBJ2-1
CASSYTDGSTYNEQFF
TGTGCCAGCAGTTACACGGACGGATCCACCTACAATGAGCAGTTCTTC
>13|.|.|TRBV15|TRBJ2-1
CASGINSYNEQFF
TGTGCCTCAGGCATAAACTCCTACAATGAGCAGTTCTTC
>13|.|.|TRBV2|TRBJ2-7
CASRFQGGGEQYF
TGTGCCAGCAGATTTCAGGGGGGCGGGGAGCAGTACTTC
>10|few|.|TRBV2|TRBJ1-1
CASGEYEAFF
TGTGCCAGCGGGGAATATGAAGCTTTCTTT
>12|.|.|TRBV5-4|TRBJ2-5
CASSPDQETQYF
TGTGCCAGCAGCCCGGACCAAGAGACCCAGTACTTC
>15|.|.|TRBV7-2|TRBJ1-3
CASSSLGGYGNTIYF
TGTGCCAGCAGCTCCTTGGGGGGGTACGGAAACACCATATATTTT
>15|once|.|TRBV7-2|TRBJ2-1
CASSLARGVYNEQFF
TGTGCCAGCAGCTTAGCGCGAGGGGTCTACAATGAGCAGTTCTTC
>13|.|.|TRBV18|TRBJ2-3
CASSPGGGDTQYF
TGTGCCAGCTCACCGGGAGGGGGGGATACGCAGTATTTT
>15|.|.|TRBV2|TRBJ1-2
CASSEARLGNYGYTF
TGTGCCAGCAGTGAAGCCCGATTGGGTAACTATGGCTACACCTTC
>13|.|.|TRBV2|TRBJ2-7
CASSREGVHEQYF
TGTGCCAGCAGTAGAGAGGGGGTCCACGAGCAGTACTTC